This T cell receptor (beta chain) emerged from a study of CD8 T cells in ankylosing spondylitis (dated by TCRdb to the late 2010s). Background on the whole study: The study set out to find disease-linked TCR variants by profiling T cell receptor beta repertoires in ankylosing spondylitis patients and healthy donors. The full study cohort comprised some 27 ankylosing spondylitis patients and about 110 healthy donors. Peripheral blood was sampled, and synovial fluid was also collected from ankylosing spondylitis patients.

The reads were generated on an Illumina HiSeq 2500. TCR beta libraries were prepared by quantitative 5'-RACE with molecular barcodes. Under the source paper's analysis protocol: To identify disease-linked TCR variants, a new computational method was used, one built on a probabilistic model of VDJ rearrangement. TCRdb passed the public sequencing reads through fastp at Q25 and MiXCR, retaining productive beta sequences. Rows with a matching CDR3 protein are joined into one entry that keeps the most common DNA and genes. TCRdb, not the authors, supplied the V and J calls. This sample has under 200,000 distinct CDR3 sequences in its table, and 9.8% of those were observed once. The leading ten clones occupy more than 13% of the sample. Including cysteine and phenylalanine, the CDR3 has 15 amino acids. The entry retains the CDR3 DNA only, 45 bases that are in frame from base 1. According to the germline V gene, CDR1 reads MNHNS and CDR2 reads SASEGT. Germline trimming: 10 bases from V, 5 bases from J; junction bases outside gene matches: 13.

In this sample, this clonotype turned up a few times. Its antigen is currently not known. Per-nucleotide qualities are absent, and no much larger clonotype sits a single base away. What the authors observed across the whole study: The disease-linked clones showed a CD8+ phenotype and occurred at relatively low frequencies in peripheral blood. Some motif variants had previously been reported in the synovial fluid and blood of reactive arthritis patients, which suggests shared mechanisms of disease initiation. The disease-linked clones were reported to be significantly enriched in matched synovial fluid samples from ankylosing spondylitis patients. A TCR beta motif of several highly homologous amino acid variants appeared characteristic of blood from ankylosing spondylitis patients.

This receptor chain uses TRBV6-1 and TRBJ2-5; TRBD2 lines up with 10 middle nucleotides. The receptor was derived from a female donor with ankylosing spondylitis or in good health (not recorded which). The specimen sequenced was blood, either unsorted or a sorted T cell fraction (not recorded which). CDR3 sequence: CATSKREGRSETQYF. The DNA reads as follows: TGTGCCACCTCTAAGCGGGAGGGCCGCTCGGAGACCCAGTACTTC.